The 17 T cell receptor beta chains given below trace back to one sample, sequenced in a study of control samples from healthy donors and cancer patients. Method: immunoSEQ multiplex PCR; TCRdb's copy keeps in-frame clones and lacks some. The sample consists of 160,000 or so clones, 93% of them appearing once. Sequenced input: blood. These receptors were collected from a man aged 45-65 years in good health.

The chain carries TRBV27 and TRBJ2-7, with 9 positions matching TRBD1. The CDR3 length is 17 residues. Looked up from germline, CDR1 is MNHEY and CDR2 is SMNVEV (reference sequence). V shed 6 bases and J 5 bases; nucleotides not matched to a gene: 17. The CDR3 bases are TGTGCCAGCAGAAAGTTAAGGGACAGGGCTATTGAGGACGAGCAGTACTTC. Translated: CASRKLRDRAIEDEQYF.

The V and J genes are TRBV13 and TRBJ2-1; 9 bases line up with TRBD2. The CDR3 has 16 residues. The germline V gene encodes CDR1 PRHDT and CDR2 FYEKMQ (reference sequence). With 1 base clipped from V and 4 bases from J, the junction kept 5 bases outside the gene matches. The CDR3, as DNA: TGTGCCAGCAGCTTAGTGTCGGCGGGAGGGTACAATGAGCAGTTCTTC. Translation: CASSLVSAGGYNEQFF.

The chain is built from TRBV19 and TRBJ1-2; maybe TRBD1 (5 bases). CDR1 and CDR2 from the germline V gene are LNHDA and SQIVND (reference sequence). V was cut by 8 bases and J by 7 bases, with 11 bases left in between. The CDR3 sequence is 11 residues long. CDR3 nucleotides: TGTGCCAGTGGGGACGTTTTTGGCTACACCTTC. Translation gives CASGDVFGYTF. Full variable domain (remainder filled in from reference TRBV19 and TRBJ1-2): DGGITQSPKYLFRKEGQNVTLSCEQNLNHDAMYWYRQDPGQGLRLIYYSQIVNDFQKGDIAEGYSVSREKKESFPLTVTSAQKNPTAFYLCASGDVFGYTFGSGTRLTVV.

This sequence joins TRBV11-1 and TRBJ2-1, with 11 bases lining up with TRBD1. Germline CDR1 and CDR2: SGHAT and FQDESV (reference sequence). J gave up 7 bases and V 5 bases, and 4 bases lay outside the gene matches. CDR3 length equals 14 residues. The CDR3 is CASSPGQGANEQFF. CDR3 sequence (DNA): TGTGCCAGCAGCCCCGGACAGGGGGCTAATGAGCAGTTCTTC.

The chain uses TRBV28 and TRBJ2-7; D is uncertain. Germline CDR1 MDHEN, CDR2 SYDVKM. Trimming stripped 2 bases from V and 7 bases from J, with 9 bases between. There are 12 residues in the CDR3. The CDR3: CASSLGTREQYF. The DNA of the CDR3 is TGTGCCAGCAGTTTAGGAACCCGGGAGCAGTACTTC. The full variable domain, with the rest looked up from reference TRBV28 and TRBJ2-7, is DVKVTQSSRYLVKRTGEKVFLECVQDMDHENMFWYRQDPGLGLRLIYFSYDVKMKEKGDIPEGYSVSREKKERFSLILESASTNQTSMYLCASSLGTREQYFGPGTRLTVT.

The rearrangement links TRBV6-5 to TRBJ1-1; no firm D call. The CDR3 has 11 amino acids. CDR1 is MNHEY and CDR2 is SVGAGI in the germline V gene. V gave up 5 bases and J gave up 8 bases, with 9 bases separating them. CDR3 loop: CASSQILEAFF. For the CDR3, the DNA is TGTGCCAGCAGTCAAATCCTGGAAGCTTTCTTT.

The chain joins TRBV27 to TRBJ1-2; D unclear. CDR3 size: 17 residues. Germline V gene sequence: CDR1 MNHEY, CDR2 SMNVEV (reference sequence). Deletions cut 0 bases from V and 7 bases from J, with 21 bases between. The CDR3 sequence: CASSLSGVAGRPSGYTF. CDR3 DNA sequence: TGTGCCAGCAGTTTATCTGGAGTTGCAGGCAGACCGAGTGGCTACACCTTC.

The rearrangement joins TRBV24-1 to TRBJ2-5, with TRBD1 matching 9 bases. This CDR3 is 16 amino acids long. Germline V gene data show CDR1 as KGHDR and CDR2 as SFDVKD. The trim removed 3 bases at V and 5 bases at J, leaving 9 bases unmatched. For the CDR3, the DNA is TGTGCCACCAGTGATCGGACAGGGGCAGAATTGGAGACCCAGTACTTC. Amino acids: CATSDRTGAELETQYF.

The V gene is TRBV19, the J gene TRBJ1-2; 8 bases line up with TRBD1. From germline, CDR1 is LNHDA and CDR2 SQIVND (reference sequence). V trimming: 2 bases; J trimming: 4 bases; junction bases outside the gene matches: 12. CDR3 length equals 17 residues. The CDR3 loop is CASSIWGSGGVSYGYTF. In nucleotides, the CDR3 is TGTGCCAGTAGTATATGGGGATCAGGGGGCGTCAGCTATGGCTACACCTTC.

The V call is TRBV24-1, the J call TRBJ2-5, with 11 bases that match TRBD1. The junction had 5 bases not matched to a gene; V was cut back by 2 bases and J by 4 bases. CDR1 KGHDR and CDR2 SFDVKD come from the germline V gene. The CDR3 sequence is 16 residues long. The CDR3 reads CATSDSGTGGRETQYF. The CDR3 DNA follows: TGTGCCACCAGTGATTCCGGGACAGGGGGGCGAGAGACCCAGTACTTC.

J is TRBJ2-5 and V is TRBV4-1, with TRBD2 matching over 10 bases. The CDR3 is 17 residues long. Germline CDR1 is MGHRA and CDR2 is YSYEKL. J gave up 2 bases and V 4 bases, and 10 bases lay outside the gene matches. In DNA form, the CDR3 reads TGCGCCAGCAGCCTCTACCACGGGACTAGCGTACAAGAGACCCAGTACTTC. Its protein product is CASSLYHGTSVQETQYF.

CDR3 in amino acids: CASSYQGHEQFF. CDR3 bases: TGTGCCAGCAGTTACCAAGGGCACGAGCAGTTCTTC. This chain connects TRBV6-2 or TRBV6-3 to TRBJ2-1; D not certain. Trimming shortened V by 2 bases and J by 10 bases, and 9 bases separated the two germline ends. The CDR3 sequence is 12 residues long. The germline CDR1 and CDR2 sequences are MNHEY and SVGEGT.

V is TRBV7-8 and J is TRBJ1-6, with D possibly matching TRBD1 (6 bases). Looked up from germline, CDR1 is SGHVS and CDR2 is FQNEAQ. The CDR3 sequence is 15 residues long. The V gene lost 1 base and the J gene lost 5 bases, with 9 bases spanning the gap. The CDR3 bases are TGTGCCAGCAGCTTAGTGGGGGACAATAATTCACCCCTCCACTTT. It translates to CASSLVGDNNSPLHF. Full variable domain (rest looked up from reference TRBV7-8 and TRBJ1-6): GAGVSQSPRYKVAKRGQDVALRCDPISGHVSLFWYQQALGQGPEFLTYFQNEAQLDKSGLPSDRFFAERPEGSVSTLKIQRTQQEDSAVYLCASSLVGDNNSPLHFGNGTRLTVT.

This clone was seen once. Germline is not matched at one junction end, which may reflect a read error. CDR3 in amino acids: CASREGATVGYTF. CDR3 coding DNA: TGTGCCAGCAGAGAAGGGGCGACGGTCGGCTACACCTTC. The genes are TRBV2 and TRBJ1-2, with D tentatively TRBD1 (5 bases). Germline V gene sequence: CDR1 SNHLY, CDR2 FYNNEI. The length of the CDR3 is 13 residues.

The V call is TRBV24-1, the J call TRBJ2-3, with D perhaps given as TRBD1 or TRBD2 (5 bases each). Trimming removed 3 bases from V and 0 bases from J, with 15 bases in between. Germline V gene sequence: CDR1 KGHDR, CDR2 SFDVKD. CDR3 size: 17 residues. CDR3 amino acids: CATSDPRDGTSTDTQYF. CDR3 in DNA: TGTGCCACCAGTGATCCTCGGGACGGTACTAGCACAGATACGCAGTATTTT.

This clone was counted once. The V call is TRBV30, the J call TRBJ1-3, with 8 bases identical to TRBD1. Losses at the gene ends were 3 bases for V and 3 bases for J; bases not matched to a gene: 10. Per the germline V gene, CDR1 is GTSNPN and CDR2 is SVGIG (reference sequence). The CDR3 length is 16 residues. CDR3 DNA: TGTGCCTGGAGACCTCTTCAGGGGGCGCATGGAAACACCATATATTTT. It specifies CAWRPLQGAHGNTIYF.

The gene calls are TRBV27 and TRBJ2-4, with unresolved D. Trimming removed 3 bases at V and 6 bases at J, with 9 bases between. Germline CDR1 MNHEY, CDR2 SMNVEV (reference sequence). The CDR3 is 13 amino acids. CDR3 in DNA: TGTGCCAGCAGTTTTATTAGCTCAAACATTCAGTACTTC. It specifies CASSFISSNIQYF.